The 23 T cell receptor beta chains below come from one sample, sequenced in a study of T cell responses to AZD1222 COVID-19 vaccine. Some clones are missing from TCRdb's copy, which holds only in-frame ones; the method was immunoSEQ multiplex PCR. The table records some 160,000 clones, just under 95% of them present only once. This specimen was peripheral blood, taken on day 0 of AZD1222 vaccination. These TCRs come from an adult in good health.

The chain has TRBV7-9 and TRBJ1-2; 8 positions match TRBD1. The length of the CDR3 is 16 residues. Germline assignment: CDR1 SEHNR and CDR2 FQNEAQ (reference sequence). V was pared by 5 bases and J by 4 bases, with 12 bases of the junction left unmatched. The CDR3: CASSPGTGSGSYGYTF. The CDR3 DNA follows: TGTGCCAGCAGCCCCGGGACAGGATCGGGGAGCTATGGCTACACCTTC.

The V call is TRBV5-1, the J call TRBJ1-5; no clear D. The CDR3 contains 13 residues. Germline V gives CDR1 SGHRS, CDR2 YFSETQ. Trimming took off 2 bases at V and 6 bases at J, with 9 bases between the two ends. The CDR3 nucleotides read TGCGCCAGCAGCTTTCAAGGTGCTCAGCCCCAGCATTTT. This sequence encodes CASSFQGAQPQHF.

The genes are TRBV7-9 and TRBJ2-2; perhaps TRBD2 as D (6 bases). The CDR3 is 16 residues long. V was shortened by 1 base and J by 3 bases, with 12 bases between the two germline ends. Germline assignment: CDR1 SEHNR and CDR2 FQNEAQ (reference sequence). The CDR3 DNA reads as TGTGCCAGCAGCTTAGTCCGGGGGTCCTACACCGGGGAGCTGTTTTTT. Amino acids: CASSLVRGSYTGELFF.

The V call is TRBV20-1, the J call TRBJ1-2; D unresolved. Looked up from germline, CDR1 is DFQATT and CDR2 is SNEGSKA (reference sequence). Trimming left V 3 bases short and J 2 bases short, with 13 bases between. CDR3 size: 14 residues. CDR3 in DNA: TGCAGTGCTAGTGATCCGGGGAGGAACTATGGCTACACCTTC. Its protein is CSASDPGRNYGYTF.

In nucleotides, the CDR3 is TGCGCCAGCAGCTTGGCCTTGGCGGAGACTTCCTACGAGCAGTACTTC. Its protein is CASSLALAETSYEQYF. This chain joins TRBV5-1 and TRBJ2-7; D not certain. V was clipped by 0 bases and J by 1 base, with 14 bases between them. Germline V lookup: CDR1 SGHRS, CDR2 YFSETQ. The CDR3 contains 16 residues. Variable domain in full (rest from reference TRBV5-1 and TRBJ2-7): KAGVTQTPRYLIKTRGQQVTLSCSPISGHRSVSWYQQTPGQGLQFLFEYFSETQRNKGNFPGRFSGRQFSNSRSEMNVSTLELGDSALYLCASSLALAETSYEQYFGPGTRLTVT.

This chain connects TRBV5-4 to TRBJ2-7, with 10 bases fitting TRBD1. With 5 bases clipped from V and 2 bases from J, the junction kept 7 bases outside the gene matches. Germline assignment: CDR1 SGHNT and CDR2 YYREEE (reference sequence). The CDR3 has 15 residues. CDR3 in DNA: TGTGCCAGCAGTTTACAGACAGGGGGCCCCTACGAGCAGTACTTC. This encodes CASSLQTGGPYEQYF.

The CDR3 loop is CAGLNSPNSPLHF. Here the CDR3 DNA reads TGTGCCGGACTGAACAGCCCTAATTCACCCCTCCACTTT. The rearrangement uses TRBV6-5 and TRBJ1-6; no definite D call. V was clipped by 11 bases and J by 6 bases, with 14 bases between them. The CDR3 is 13 residues long. Per germline, CDR1 MNHEY and CDR2 SVGAGI.

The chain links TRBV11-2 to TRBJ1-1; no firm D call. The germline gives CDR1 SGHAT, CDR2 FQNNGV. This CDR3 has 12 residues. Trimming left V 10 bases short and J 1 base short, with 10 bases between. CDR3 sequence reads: CATPHQNTEAFF. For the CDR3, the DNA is TGTGCCACCCCACACCAGAACACTGAAGCTTTCTTT.

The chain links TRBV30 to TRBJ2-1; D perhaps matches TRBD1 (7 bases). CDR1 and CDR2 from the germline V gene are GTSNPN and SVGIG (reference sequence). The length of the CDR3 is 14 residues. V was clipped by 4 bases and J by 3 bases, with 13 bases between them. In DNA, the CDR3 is TGTGCCTGGACGCAGGGGGAGGTCTACAATGAGCAGTTCTTC. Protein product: CAWTQGEVYNEQFF.

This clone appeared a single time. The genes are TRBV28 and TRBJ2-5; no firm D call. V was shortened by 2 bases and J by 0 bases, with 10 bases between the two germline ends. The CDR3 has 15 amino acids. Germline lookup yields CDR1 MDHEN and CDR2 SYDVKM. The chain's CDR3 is CASSLLGRDQETQYF. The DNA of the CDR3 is TGTGCCAGCAGTTTACTCGGACGTGACCAAGAGACCCAGTACTTC.

The CDR3 loop reads CAITGGQGPGNTIYF. CDR3 sequence (DNA): TGTGCCATCACCGGGGGACAGGGTCCCGGAAACACCATATATTTT. The chain recombines TRBV10-3 with TRBJ1-3; TRBD1 matches 9 bases. Germline V CDR1 and CDR2: ENHRY, SYGVKD. V was clipped by 7 bases and J by 4 bases; unmatched bases: 8. CDR3 size: 15 residues.

CDR3 DNA sequence: TGTGCCAGCAGCTTTCCGGGACAGGGGCACTATGGCTACACCTTC. This encodes CASSFPGQGHYGYTF. This chain connects TRBV11-3 to TRBJ1-2; 10 bases agree with TRBD1. This CDR3 contains 15 residues. CDR1 and CDR2 from the germline V gene are SGHNT and YENEEA. V shed 3 bases and J 3 bases; nucleotides not matched to a gene: 4.

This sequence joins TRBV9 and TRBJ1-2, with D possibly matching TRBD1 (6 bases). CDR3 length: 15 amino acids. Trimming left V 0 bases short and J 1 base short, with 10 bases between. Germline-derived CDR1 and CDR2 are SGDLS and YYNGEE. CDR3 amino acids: CASSVEGGYNYGYTF. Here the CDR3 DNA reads TGTGCCAGCAGCGTAGAAGGGGGGTATAACTATGGCTACACCTTC.

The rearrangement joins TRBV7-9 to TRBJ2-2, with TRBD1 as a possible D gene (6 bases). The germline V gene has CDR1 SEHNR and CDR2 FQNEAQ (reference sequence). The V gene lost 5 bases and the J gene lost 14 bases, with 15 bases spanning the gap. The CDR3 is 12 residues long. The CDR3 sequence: CASSHRDTGLFF. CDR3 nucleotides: TGTGCCAGCAGCCACCGGGACACCGGACTGTTTTTT.

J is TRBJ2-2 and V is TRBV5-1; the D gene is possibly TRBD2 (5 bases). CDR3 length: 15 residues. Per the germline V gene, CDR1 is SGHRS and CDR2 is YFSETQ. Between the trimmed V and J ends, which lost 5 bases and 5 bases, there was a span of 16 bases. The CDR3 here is CASRVLGGWTGELFF. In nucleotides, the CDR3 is TGCGCCAGCAGAGTCCTTGGAGGATGGACCGGGGAGCTGTTTTTT.

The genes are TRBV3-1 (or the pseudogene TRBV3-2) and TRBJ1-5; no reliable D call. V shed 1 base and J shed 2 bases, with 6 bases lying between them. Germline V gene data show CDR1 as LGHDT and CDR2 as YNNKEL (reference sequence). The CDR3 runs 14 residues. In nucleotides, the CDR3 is TGTGCCAGCAGCCAAGGGTCGCGCAATCAGCCCCAGCATTTT. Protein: CASSQGSRNQPQHF.

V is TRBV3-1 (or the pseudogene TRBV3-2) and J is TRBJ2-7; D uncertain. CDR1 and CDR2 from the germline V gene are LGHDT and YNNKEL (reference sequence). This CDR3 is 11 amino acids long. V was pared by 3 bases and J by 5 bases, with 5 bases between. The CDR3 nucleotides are TGTGCCAGCAGCCAGTTAGACGAGCAGTACTTC. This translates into CASSQLDEQYF.

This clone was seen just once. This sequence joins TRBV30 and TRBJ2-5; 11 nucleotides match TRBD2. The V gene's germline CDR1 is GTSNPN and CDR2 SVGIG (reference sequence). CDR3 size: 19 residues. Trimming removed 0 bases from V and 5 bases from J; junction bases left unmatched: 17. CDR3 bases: TGTGCCTGGAGTGTGACCCCCTTCACTAGCGGGGGTTATCTCGAGACCCAGTACTTC. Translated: CAWSVTPFTSGGYLETQYF. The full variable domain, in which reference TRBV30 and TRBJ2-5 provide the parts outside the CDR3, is SQTIHQWPATLVQPVGSPLSLECTVEGTSNPNLYWYRQAAGRGLQLLFYSVGIGQISSEVPQNLSASRPQDRQFILSSKKLLLSDSGFYLCAWSVTPFTSGGYLETQYFGPGTRLLVL.

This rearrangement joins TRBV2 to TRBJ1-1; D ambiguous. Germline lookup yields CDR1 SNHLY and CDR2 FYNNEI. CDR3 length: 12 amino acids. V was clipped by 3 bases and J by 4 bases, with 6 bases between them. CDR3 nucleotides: TGTGCCAGCAGTGAGAGTTTCACTGAAGCTTTCTTT. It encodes CASSESFTEAFF.

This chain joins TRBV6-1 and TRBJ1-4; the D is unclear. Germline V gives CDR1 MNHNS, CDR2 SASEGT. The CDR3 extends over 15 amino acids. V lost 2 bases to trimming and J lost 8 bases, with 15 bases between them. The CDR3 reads CASSEFFGGPEKLFF. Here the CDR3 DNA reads TGTGCCAGCAGTGAATTCTTCGGCGGTCCGGAAAAACTGTTTTTT.

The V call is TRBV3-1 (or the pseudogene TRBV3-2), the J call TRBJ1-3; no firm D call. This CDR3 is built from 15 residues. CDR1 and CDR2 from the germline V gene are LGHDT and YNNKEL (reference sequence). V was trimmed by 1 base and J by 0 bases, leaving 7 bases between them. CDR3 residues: CASSQAWDSGNTIYF. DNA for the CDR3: TGTGCCAGCAGCCAAGCGTGGGACTCTGGAAACACCATATATTTT.

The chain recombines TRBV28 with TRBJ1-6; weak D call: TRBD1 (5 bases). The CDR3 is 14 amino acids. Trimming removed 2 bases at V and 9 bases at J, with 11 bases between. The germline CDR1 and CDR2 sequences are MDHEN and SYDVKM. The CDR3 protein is CASSLGARRSPLHF. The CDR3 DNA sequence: TGTGCCAGCAGTTTAGGGGCCCGACGTTCACCCCTCCACTTT.

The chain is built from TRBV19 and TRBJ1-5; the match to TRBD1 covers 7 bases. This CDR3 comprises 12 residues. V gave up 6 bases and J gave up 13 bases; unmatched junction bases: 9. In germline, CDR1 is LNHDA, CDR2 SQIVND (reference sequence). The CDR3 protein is CASRGGQAIQHF. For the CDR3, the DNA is TGTGCCAGTAGGGGCGGACAGGCAATTCAGCATTTT.